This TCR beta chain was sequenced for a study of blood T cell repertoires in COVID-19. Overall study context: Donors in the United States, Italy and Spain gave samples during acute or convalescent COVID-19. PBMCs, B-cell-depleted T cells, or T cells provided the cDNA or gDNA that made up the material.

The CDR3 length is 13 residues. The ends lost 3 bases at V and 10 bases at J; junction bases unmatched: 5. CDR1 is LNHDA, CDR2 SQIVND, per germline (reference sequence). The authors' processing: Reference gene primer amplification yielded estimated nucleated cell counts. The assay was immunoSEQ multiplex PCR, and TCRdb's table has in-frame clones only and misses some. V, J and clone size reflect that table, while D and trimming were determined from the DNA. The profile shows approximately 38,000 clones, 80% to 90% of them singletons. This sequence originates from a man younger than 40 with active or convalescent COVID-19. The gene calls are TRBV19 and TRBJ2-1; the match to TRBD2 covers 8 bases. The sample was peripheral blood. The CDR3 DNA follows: TGTGCCAGTAGTATCCGGACTAGCCACGAGCAGTTCTTC. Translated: CASSIRTSHEQFF.